Listed below are T cell receptor beta chains from one sample, sequenced in a study of T cells in severe cutaneous drug reactions. TCRdb reprocessed the multiplex PCR reads, with one entry per CDR3 protein and no DNA. The ten most abundant clones cover 30% to 40% of a sample with fewer than 7,500 distinct CDR3 sequences. Sequences were obtained from cells from a skin blister. The receptor source for this set is a human donor with toxic epidermal necrolysis, a severe cutaneous drug reaction. Both conserved end residues are part of each CDR3. A clone size is listed for some rows: how often the clone was seen (once, few, many), or a class if it is expanded.

size	J	V	CDR3
-	TRBJ2-5	TRBV25-1	CASSGLAEETQYF
-	TRBJ1-5	TRBV2	CASTEGGQGNQPQHF
-	TRBJ2-1	TRBV27	CASSFGYNEQFF
-	TRBJ1-2	TRBV7-9	CASSSSTGLRHGYTF
-	TRBJ2-5	TRBV27	CASSQQGRQETQYF
medium-sized	TRBJ1-5	TRBV28	CASRDLEDQPQHF
-	TRBJ2-2	TRBV27	CASSSASGAGTGELFF
-	TRBJ2-2	TRBV7-3	CASSRIPTGLNTGELFF
-	TRBJ2-3	TRBV27	CASSGGNTFTDTQYF
-	TRBJ2-5	TRBV28	CASIYWGETQYF
-	TRBJ1-2	TRBV28	CASSLVVAGGYTF
-	TRBJ2-1	TRBV5-6	CASSLFNEQFF
-	TRBJ2-1	TRBV28	CASTLRTSTNNEQFF
hyperexpanded	TRBJ2-1	TRBV13	CASSSMSDPLGFNEQFF
medium-sized	TRBJ2-1	TRBV27	CASSLGGPYNEQFF
-	TRBJ2-1	TRBV9	CASSVEPGQHNEQFF
-	TRBJ2-7	TRBV29-1	CSVEVFVGREQYF
medium-sized	TRBJ2-5	TRBV2	CASRVDGNQETQYF
-	TRBJ1-2	TRBV29-1	CSVAGASPANYGYTF
-	TRBJ2-2	TRBV19	CASSEIRGYGTGELFF
-	TRBJ1-4	TRBV27	CASSYLGGRDEKLFF
-	TRBJ1-1	TRBV4-1	CASSAWTDSTEAFF